This T cell receptor beta chain was captured by sequencing in a study of T cell responses to AZD1222 COVID-19 vaccine. TCRdb keeps only in-frame clones here, not all; method: immunoSEQ multiplex PCR. The table includes about 110,000 clones, roughly 87% detected once. The CDR3 sequence is 16 residues long. Study conclusions and caveats: Regions 160-218 and 743-854 dominated among vaccine-associated CD4 TCRs spanning spike. White British donors predominated, females outnumbered males, and clonal diversity was possibly underestimated. Sampling that yielded the repertoires occurred only after the peak T cell response.

This clone was seen just once. The antigen is undetermined. The specimen was peripheral blood, collected 28 days after the second AZD1222 dose. This rearrangement joins TRBV21-1 to TRBJ2-4; TRBD2, as called in the table, went unchecked against the DNA. TRBV21-1 is a known pseudogene. The TCR sequence derives from an adult who received the AZD1222 COVID-19 vaccine. CDR3 bases: TGTGCCAGCAGCAAAGCGCAAGGCAGGGAGGAGAGCATTCAGTACTTC. This sequence encodes CASSKAQGREESIQYF.